Below, 15 T cell receptor beta chains from the same sample are listed, as sequenced in a study of OX40 agonist ivuxolimab in advanced cancers. Receptors were amplified or captured by the immunoSEQ multiplex PCR assay. TCRdb provides this immuneACCESS table in a form limited to in-frame rearrangements. Some clones are lacking; in checked studies, under half of them reflect an unresolved V gene, and why the rest are absent is not known. The sample profile shows tens of thousands of clones; approximately 90% of them were found once. The ten largest clones take up 5.5% to 7.5% of the sample. Sequenced material: CD4+ or CD8+ T cells sorted from blood, taken in a trial of the OX40 agonist ivuxolimab. The receptor set was obtained from an adult with an advanced solid tumor such as melanoma, head and neck, liver or kidney cancer.

The chain combines TRBV19 with TRBJ2-1; D is unresolved. CDR1 is LNHDA, CDR2 SQIVND, per germline (reference sequence). This CDR3 has 14 amino acids. V lost 6 bases, J lost 7 bases, and 16 bases lay in between. CDR3 bases: TGTGCCAGTAGCCCCACACTCATTTGGAATGAGCAGTTCTTC. Translation gives CASSPTLIWNEQFF.

This chain joins TRBV5-1 and TRBJ2-7, with TRBD1 as a possible D gene (5 bases). The germline V and J ends were trimmed by 0 bases and 6 bases, with 10 bases remaining between them. This CDR3 comprises 13 residues. The germline V gene has CDR1 SGHRS and CDR2 YFSETQ. CDR3 nucleotide sequence: TGCGCCAGCAGCTTGGGGGGCGGCTTCGAGCAGTACGTC. Translating it yields CASSLGGGFEQYV.

The chain joins TRBV5-6 to TRBJ2-3; D remains ambiguous. CDR1 and CDR2 (germline): SGHDT, YYEEEE. The CDR3 runs 12 residues. Deletions cut 4 bases from V and 6 bases from J, with 9 bases between. CDR3 coding DNA: TGTGCCAGCAGCCGAACGTCGGATACGCAGTATTTT. Amino acid sequence: CASSRTSDTQYF.

This rearrangement joins TRBV6-1 to TRBJ1-1; D perhaps matches TRBD1 (6 bases). This CDR3 contains 12 residues. Germline CDR1 is MNHNS and CDR2 is SASEGT. The V end was cut by 3 bases, the J end by 8 bases, with 10 bases between. The CDR3 nucleotides are TGTGCCAGCAGTGAGATCGGGACAGAAGCTTTCTTT. It yields the protein CASSEIGTEAFF.

V usage is TRBV2 and J usage is TRBJ1-5, with D hard to call. The CDR3 sequence is 13 residues long. The germline V gene encodes CDR1 SNHLY and CDR2 FYNNEI. The V and J ends lost 8 bases and 2 bases respectively, with 10 bases between them. Here the CDR3 reads CASGRTGNQPQHF. Here the CDR3 DNA reads TGTGCCAGCGGGAGGACGGGCAATCAGCCCCAGCATTTT.

CDR3 in DNA: TGTGCCAGCATTATAGAGGTCGGAGAGACCCAGTACTTC. The encoded protein is CASIIEVGETQYF. This chain connects TRBV2 to TRBJ2-5; D is ambiguous. The ends were cut back, 7 bases at V and 4 bases at J, with 13 bases in the middle. The CDR3 extends over 13 amino acids. The V gene's germline CDR1 is SNHLY and CDR2 FYNNEI.

V usage is TRBV5-5 and J usage is TRBJ2-1, with D uncertain. The germline CDR1 and CDR2 sequences are SGHKS and YYEKEE (reference sequence). V was pared by 2 bases and J by 3 bases, with 9 bases between. The CDR3 runs 14 residues. The CDR3 region is CASSFSRYYNEQFF. In DNA form, the CDR3 reads TGTGCCAGCAGCTTTAGTAGGTACTACAATGAGCAGTTCTTC.

The CDR3 here is CASTIKGTADEKLFF. CDR3 nucleotide sequence: TGTGCCAGCACTATAAAGGGGACGGCAGATGAAAAACTGTTTTTT. The chain combines TRBV6-6 with TRBJ1-4, with D possibly TRBD1 on 5 matching bases. V was cut by 7 bases and J by 6 bases, with 18 bases left in between. The CDR3 is 15 residues long. Looked up from germline, CDR1 is MNHNY and CDR2 is SVGAGI (reference sequence).

The chain carries TRBV15 and TRBJ2-1, with 12 bases matching TRBD1. Germline CDR1 is LNHNV and CDR2 is YYDKDF (reference sequence). Trimming took 5 bases from V and 5 from J; bases not matched to a gene: 4. The CDR3 is 15 residues long. This CDR3 is CATSWGQGANNEQFF. For the CDR3, the DNA is TGTGCCACCAGCTGGGGACAGGGGGCAAACAATGAGCAGTTCTTC.

The chain uses TRBV11-2 and TRBJ1-4; D gene unclear. V was pared by 3 bases and J by 6 bases, with 17 bases between. Germline V lookup: CDR1 SGHAT, CDR2 FQNNGV. This CDR3 has 16 amino acids. In DNA, the CDR3 is TGTGCCAGCAGCTTCGGATCCCTAAAAGGTTATGAAAAACTGTTTTTT. Translating gives CASSFGSLKGYEKLFF.

The chain combines TRBV5-1 with TRBJ1-5; D might be TRBD1 (5 bases). Trimming pared 7 bases from V and 3 bases from J, leaving 11 bases between. This CDR3 contains 13 residues. Per germline, CDR1 SGHRS and CDR2 YFSETQ. The CDR3 spells CASYWGTNQPQHF. The CDR3 nucleotides read TGCGCCAGCTACTGGGGGACCAATCAGCCCCAGCATTTT.

In DNA, the CDR3 is TGTGCCAGCGGGCACACCTCAGGGGCTTTCTTT. It encodes CASGHTSGAFF. The rearrangement joins TRBV27 to TRBJ1-1, with a weak D call TRBD1 (5 bases). The germline V and J ends were trimmed by 8 bases and 11 bases, with 15 bases remaining between them. Germline loops: CDR1 MNHEY, CDR2 SMNVEV (reference sequence). This CDR3 has 11 amino acids.

This chain uses TRBV6-5 with TRBJ1-1; TRBD1 might be the D (6 bases). Germline values: CDR1 MNHEY, CDR2 SVGAGI. CDR3 size: 15 residues. V lost 2 bases to trimming and J lost 1 base, with 11 bases between them. CDR3 DNA sequence: TGTGCCAGCAGTTACGGGCAGGGGAGGAACACTGAAGCTTTCTTT. Protein product: CASSYGQGRNTEAFF.

The chain links TRBV2 to TRBJ2-5; maybe TRBD2 (6 bases). The DNA end favors TRBJ2-7, so the J call may be wrong. Per germline, CDR1 SNHLY and CDR2 FYNNEI. The CDR3 is 16 residues long. The CDR3: CASSLTLLAVNYEQYF. DNA for the CDR3: TGTGCCAGCAGTCTGACCTTACTAGCAGTCAATTACGAGCAGTACTTC.

This clone appeared a single time. This chain links TRBV27 with TRBJ2-3, with 11 bases fitting TRBD2. The V segment lost 1 base and the J segment 0 bases; nucleotides outside the gene matches: 12. CDR1 and CDR2 (germline): MNHEY, SMNVEV (reference sequence). The CDR3 spans 20 residues. CDR3 amino acids: CASSLLTSGKTWISTDTQYF. CDR3 sequence (DNA): TGTGCCAGCAGTTTATTGACTAGCGGGAAAACTTGGATTAGCACAGATACGCAGTATTTT.